These 13 T cell receptor beta chains share one sample of origin, sequenced in a study of beta chain features in type 1 diabetes. Study results and limitations: TCRB CDR3 length was moderately but significantly reduced in all four CD4+ subsets of Type 1 diabetes patients.

These receptors have no known antigen. cDNA synthesis used the whole RNA isolate, giving expressed TCRB sequences. Measured with immunoSEQ multiplex PCR; TCRdb has only the in-frame clones, and not every one. The sample includes about 370,000 clones, 9.6% of them seen just once. The sequenced material came from central memory CD4+ T cells from blood. The receptors originated from a man between 25 and 39 years old with type 1 diabetes.

The chain combines TRBV7-2 with TRBJ1-3; TRBD1 might be the D (5 bases). Trimming took off 4 bases at V and 0 bases at J, with 13 bases between the two ends. The length of the CDR3 is 16 residues. Germline CDR1 SGHTA, CDR2 FQGNSA. In DNA form, the CDR3 reads TGTGCCAGCAGCTGGGGCGACGGTCTCTCTGGAAACACCATATATTTT. As protein: CASSWGDGLSGNTIYF.

The CDR3 DNA is TGTGCCAGCAGTTACTCGATGAAGGGTGAGACCCAGTACTTC. It translates to CASSYSMKGETQYF. The chain recombines TRBV6-5 with TRBJ2-5; D gene uncertain. Trimming cost V 0 bases and J 5 bases, with 10 bases left between them. This CDR3 region has 14 residues. CDR1 is MNHEY, CDR2 SVGAGI, per germline.

This clone was counted between two and nine times. The same CDR3 arises from other DNA sequences in this sample as well. The chain carries TRBV7-2 and TRBJ2-7; D is unresolved. Germline CDR1 reads SGHTA; CDR2 reads FQGNSA. V was clipped by 5 bases and J by 2 bases, with 13 bases between them. The CDR3 spans 14 residues. The CDR3 is CASSPSQAAYEQYF. Written as DNA, the CDR3 is TGTGCCAGCAGCCCATCCCAGGCAGCCTACGAGCAGTACTTC.

This clone showed up just a few times. The V and J genes are TRBV7-2 and TRBJ2-7, with D tentatively TRBD1 (5 bases). CDR1 SGHTA and CDR2 FQGNSA come from the germline V gene. V dropped 1 base and J dropped 5 bases, with 15 bases sitting between them. CDR3 length: 15 amino acids. The CDR3 sequence: CASSLVPGQHNEQYF. CDR3 sequence (DNA): TGTGCCAGCAGCTTAGTACCAGGGCAGCATAACGAGCAGTACTTC.

This clone was seen a handful of times. The chain carries TRBV10-3 and TRBJ2-1; TRBD2 aligns across 14 bases. Germline V CDR1 and CDR2: ENHRY, SYGVKD. This CDR3 has 18 residues. J lost 9 bases, V lost 5 bases, and 15 bases had no gene match. The CDR3 loop reads CAISTGTGGLAGASEQFF. DNA for the CDR3: TGTGCCATCAGTACCGGGACAGGGGGACTAGCGGGAGCCAGTGAGCAGTTCTTC.

This clone was counted between two and nine times. This chain uses TRBV10-3 with TRBJ2-5; D gene uncertain. This CDR3 has 13 amino acids. V lost 8 bases and J 1 base, leaving 11 bases between the germline ends. Germline V gene data show CDR1 as ENHRY and CDR2 as SYGVKD. CDR3 residues: CAIQSDLQETQYF. CDR3 DNA: TGTGCCATCCAATCGGACCTCCAAGAGACCCAGTACTTC.

This clone was counted a few times. The chain links TRBV7-2 to TRBJ2-6; TRBD1 matches at 11 bases. V lost 4 bases and J lost 1; bases outside the gene matches: 3. The CDR3 is 17 residues long. Germline V gene sequence: CDR1 SGHTA, CDR2 FQGNSA. The CDR3 nucleotides are TGTGCCAGCAGCTCAGGACAGGGGGCTTCTGGGGCCAACGTCCTGACTTTC. This encodes CASSSGQGASGANVLTF.

The rearrangement uses TRBV10-3 and TRBJ2-3; 8 bases map to TRBD2. This CDR3 spans 15 amino acids. Trimming cost V 6 bases and J 6 bases; bases outside gene matches: 11. In germline, CDR1 is ENHRY, CDR2 SYGVKD. The chain's CDR3 is CAISLDSGTRDTQYF. CDR3 coding DNA: TGTGCCATCAGCTTAGACTCCGGGACTAGGGATACGCAGTATTTT.

There are a few counts of this clone. The gene calls are TRBV5-1 and TRBJ2-1, with TRBD1 matching 8 bases. The CDR3 has 18 amino acids. Looked up from germline, CDR1 is SGHRS and CDR2 is YFSETQ. V lost 0 bases, J lost 4 bases, and 12 bases stayed unmatched. The CDR3, as DNA: TGCGCCAGCAGCTTGGGACAGGGGTACGATCTGGGTTACAATGAGCAGTTCTTC. Translated: CASSLGQGYDLGYNEQFF.

This clone was seen only a few times. This chain uses TRBV19 with TRBJ1-2; 9 nucleotides line up with TRBD1. There are 14 residues in the CDR3. Germline CDR1 reads LNHDA; CDR2 reads SQIVND (reference sequence). The J segment lost 2 bases and the V segment lost 4 bases, leaving 2 bases of the junction unmatched. The CDR3 sequence is CASSNGQGNYGYTF. In nucleotides, the CDR3 is TGTGCCAGTAGTAACGGACAGGGGAACTATGGCTACACCTTC.

V and J are TRBV5-4 and TRBJ1-1; D is undetermined. The germline V and J ends were trimmed by 4 bases and 3 bases, with 13 bases remaining between them. This CDR3 has 14 amino acids. Germline CDR1 reads SGHNT; CDR2 reads YYREEE (reference sequence). The DNA for the CDR3 is TGTGCCAGCAGCCAGACTGCCCCATACACTGAAGCTTTCTTT. Translation gives CASSQTAPYTEAFF.

The chain has TRBV7-9 and TRBJ2-5; D is unresolved. Trimming removed 5 bases at V and 1 base at J, with 5 bases between. Germline-derived CDR1 and CDR2 are SEHNR and FQNEAQ (reference sequence). The CDR3 loop spans 12 amino acids. In nucleotides, the CDR3 is TGTGCCAGCAGCATCGTCCAAGAGACCCAGTACTTC. This codes for CASSIVQETQYF.

In this sample, this clone turned up many times. The chain uses TRBV7-8 and TRBJ2-2, with 11 bases matching TRBD2. The CDR3 has 18 residues. Germline V gives CDR1 SGHVS, CDR2 FQNEAQ. V dropped 5 bases and J dropped 6; count of bases not matched to a gene: 14. The CDR3 loop reads CASSRGIRLAGRSGELFF. CDR3 DNA sequence: TGTGCCAGCAGCCGAGGCATTAGACTAGCGGGACGGTCCGGGGAGCTGTTTTTT.